This entry lists 9 T cell receptor beta chains sequenced from one sample in a study of OX40 agonist ivuxolimab in advanced cancers. Produced via immunoSEQ multiplex PCR; TCRdb's table is partial and in-frame only. Among about 19,000 clones listed, just over 85% were seen once. The sample here was CD4+ or CD8+ T cells sorted from blood, taken in a trial of the OX40 agonist ivuxolimab. The receptors stem from an adult with an advanced solid tumor such as melanoma, head and neck, liver or kidney cancer.

V usage is TRBV30 and J usage is TRBJ2-7; D is undetermined. Germline values: CDR1 GTSNPN, CDR2 SVGIG (reference sequence). V shed 2 bases and J shed 5 bases, with 10 bases lying between them. The CDR3 covers 12 residues. CDR3 sequence reads: CAWSLTDHEQYF. The DNA of the CDR3 is TGTGCCTGGAGTTTAACCGATCACGAGCAGTACTTC. The whole variable domain, filled in from reference TRBV30 and TRBJ2-7, reads SQTIHQWPATLVQPVGSPLSLECTVEGTSNPNLYWYRQAAGRGLQLLFYSVGIGQISSEVPQNLSASRPQDRQFILSSKKLLLSDSGFYLCAWSLTDHEQYFGPGTRLTVT.

The V call is TRBV9, the J call TRBJ2-1; TRBD2 matches 13 bases. Trimming took 1 base from V and 8 from J; bases not matched to a gene: 0. CDR1 is SGDLS, CDR2 YYNGEE, per germline. The CDR3 consists of 14 residues. CDR3 amino acids: CASSVTSGRDEQFF. The CDR3 DNA sequence: TGTGCCAGCAGCGTAACTAGCGGGAGGGATGAGCAGTTCTTC.

The chain combines TRBV6-1 with TRBJ1-2; 10 nucleotides line up with TRBD1. Germline V gene data show CDR1 as MNHNS and CDR2 as SASEGT. J lost 9 bases, V lost 5 bases, and 6 bases had no gene match. The CDR3 is 13 residues long. The CDR3 sequence is CASSPTGGRSYTF. The CDR3 DNA reads as TGTGCCAGCAGTCCGACAGGGGGCCGGAGCTACACCTTC.

The CDR3 coding sequence is TGTGCCAGCAGCTTAGGCCCTAGCTCCTACAATGAGCAGTTCTTC. It is translated as CASSLGPSSYNEQFF. V and J are TRBV7-6 and TRBJ2-1; no clear D. Germline V gives CDR1 SGHVS, CDR2 FNYEAQ. The CDR3 extends over 15 amino acids. V lost 1 base to trimming and J lost 0 bases, with 7 bases between them.

This chain uses TRBV6-5 with TRBJ2-5, with 7 bases aligning to TRBD2. The germline gives CDR1 MNHEY, CDR2 SVGAGI. The CDR3 totals 12 residues. V shed 8 bases, J shed 5 bases, and the junction held 5 bases outside the gene matches. CDR3 nucleotides: TGTGCCAGCGGGGAGGGGTGGGAGACCCAGTACTTC. It yields the protein CASGEGWETQYF.

The rearrangement uses TRBV4-2 and TRBJ1-5, with a weak D call TRBD1 (6 bases). The CDR3 loop spans 17 amino acids. Germline V gene sequence: CDR1 LGHNA, CDR2 YNFKEQ. V gave up 4 bases and J gave up 1 base, with 17 bases separating them. The CDR3: CASSLLGGASSNQPQHF. The CDR3 DNA follows: TGTGCCAGCAGCCTTCTCGGGGGGGCCTCAAGCAATCAGCCCCAGCATTTT.

The J gene is TRBJ2-1, the V gene TRBV6-5, with TRBD2 identical over 8 bases. The CDR3 is 14 residues long. Losses at the gene ends were 5 bases for V and 4 bases for J; bases not matched to a gene: 4. Germline-derived CDR1 and CDR2 are MNHEY and SVGAGI. This CDR3 is CASSSGGGYNEQFF. The CDR3 region has the DNA TGTGCCAGCAGTAGCGGGGGAGGATACAATGAGCAGTTCTTC.

As regards this clone: A read error may account for a junction end that differs from germline. Other DNA variants within this sample encode the same CDR3. The chain uses TRBV6-5 and TRBJ1-1; no clear D. The V gene's germline CDR1 is MNHEY and CDR2 SVGAGI. This CDR3 contains 13 residues. Here the CDR3 reads CASSSTGNTEAFF. DNA of the CDR3: TGTGCTAGCAGTTCCACGGGGAACACTGAAGCTTTCTTT.

The CDR3 DNA sequence: TGTGCCAGCAGCCCGGGACCCCGTAGTCAGGAGCAGTACTTC. Its protein product is CASSPGPRSQEQYF. The chain links TRBV6-6 to TRBJ2-7; D is perhaps TRBD1 or TRBD2 (5 bases each). The CDR3 consists of 14 residues. Looked up from germline, CDR1 is MNHNY and CDR2 is SVGAGI (reference sequence). Deletions cut 6 bases from V and 7 bases from J, with 19 bases between.